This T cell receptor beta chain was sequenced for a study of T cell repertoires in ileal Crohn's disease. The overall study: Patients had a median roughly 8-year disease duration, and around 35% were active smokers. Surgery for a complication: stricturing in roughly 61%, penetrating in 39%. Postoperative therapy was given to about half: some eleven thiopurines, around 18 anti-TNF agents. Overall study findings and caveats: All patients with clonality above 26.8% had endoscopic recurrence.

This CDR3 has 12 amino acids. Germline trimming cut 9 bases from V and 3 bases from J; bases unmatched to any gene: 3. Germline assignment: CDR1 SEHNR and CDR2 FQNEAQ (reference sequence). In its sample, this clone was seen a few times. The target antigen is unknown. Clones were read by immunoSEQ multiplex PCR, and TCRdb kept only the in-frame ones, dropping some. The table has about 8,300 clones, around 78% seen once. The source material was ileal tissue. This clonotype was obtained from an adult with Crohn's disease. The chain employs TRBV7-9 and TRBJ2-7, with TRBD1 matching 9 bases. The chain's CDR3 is CASTGGGYEQYF. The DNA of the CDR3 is TGTGCCAGTACAGGGGGCGGCTACGAGCAGTACTTC.